These 30 T cell receptor beta chains originate from one sample sequenced in a study of T-cell reconstitution after alpha-beta-depleted transplantation in children. Preparation of the TCRbeta library involved a method that used unique molecular identifiers. TCRdb re-called the PCR reads with MiXCR, one entry per CDR3 protein. The table has around 440,000 distinct CDR3 sequences, 15% to 20% seen once. The sample was PBMCs, mostly from graft donor cells, taken 360 days after TCRalphabeta/CD19-depleted stem cell transplant. The receptors stem from a boy younger than two who had a stem cell transplant for Wiskott-Aldrich syndrome, so the T cells may come from the graft donor.

The V gene is TRBV7-9, the J gene TRBJ1-3; TRBD1 matches at 8 bases. J lost 0 bases, V lost 6 bases, and 4 bases had no gene match. The CDR3 loop spans 15 amino acids. Germline V CDR1 and CDR2: SEHNR, FQNEAQ (reference sequence). DNA for the CDR3: TGTGCCAGCAGTCTGGGACAGGCCTCTGGAAACACCATATATTTT. This gives the protein CASSLGQASGNTIYF.

This rearrangement joins TRBV10-1 to TRBJ2-1; 14 bases are shared with TRBD2. The CDR3 loop spans 18 amino acids. J was trimmed by 4 bases and V by 4 bases; bases with no gene match: 9. Germline V gene data show CDR1 as WNHNN and CDR2 as SYGVQD (reference sequence). The CDR3 is CASSGTSGGHRKYNEQFF. The CDR3 DNA is TGCGCCAGCAGTGGGACTAGCGGGGGGCATAGGAAATACAATGAGCAGTTCTTC.

This clonotype occurred many times. The V gene is TRBV5-1, the J gene TRBJ2-7; the D gene is possibly TRBD1 (7 bases). Germline loops: CDR1 SGHRS, CDR2 YFSETQ. Between the trimmed V and J ends, which lost 2 bases and 4 bases, there was a span of 13 bases. This CDR3 contains 14 residues. The CDR3 protein is CASSFAGQPYEQYF. The CDR3 region has the DNA TGCGCCAGCAGCTTCGCGGGACAGCCGTACGAGCAGTACTTC.

The rearrangement links TRBV12-3 or TRBV12-4 to TRBJ2-1, with D perhaps matching TRBD1 (5 bases). Deletions cut 5 bases from V and 4 bases from J, with 15 bases between. The CDR3 is 15 amino acids. The CDR3 DNA sequence: TGTGCCAGCAGTCCCCCTTTCGACAGATACAATGAGCAGTTCTTC. Residues: CASSPPFDRYNEQFF.

The chain uses TRBV30 and TRBJ1-2; 7 nucleotides agree with TRBD1. The junction had 4 bases not matched to a gene; V was cut back by 1 base and J by 8 bases. The CDR3 extends over 12 amino acids. Looked up from germline, CDR1 is GTSNPN and CDR2 is SVGIG (reference sequence). CDR3 protein: CAWSAGGLGYTF. The DNA of the CDR3 is TGTGCCTGGAGTGCAGGGGGTTTAGGCTACACCTTC.

This clonotype was seen a few times. The chain recombines TRBV5-1 with TRBJ2-2, with 9 bases fitting TRBD2. CDR3 length: 18 residues. Germline V CDR1 and CDR2: SGHRS, YFSETQ. J gave up 4 bases and V 0 bases, and 10 bases lay outside the gene matches. DNA of the CDR3: TGCGCCAGCAGCTTGGAGGTAGCGGGGGCTCCTTTCACCGGGGAGCTGTTTTTT. Translation gives CASSLEVAGAPFTGELFF.

In its sample, this clonotype was seen a few times. The rearrangement joins TRBV5-1 to TRBJ2-1; 7 bases agree with TRBD1. CDR1 is SGHRS, CDR2 YFSETQ, per germline. This CDR3 has 14 residues. With V trimmed by 0 bases and J by 6 bases, 3 bases remained unmatched. The CDR3: CASSLETGSNEQFF. The CDR3 DNA is TGCGCCAGCAGCTTGGAGACAGGGAGCAATGAGCAGTTCTTC. Full variable domain (missing parts from reference TRBV5-1 and TRBJ2-1): KAGVTQTPRYLIKTRGQQVTLSCSPISGHRSVSWYQQTPGQGLQFLFEYFSETQRNKGNFPGRFSGRQFSNSRSEMNVSTLELGDSALYLCASSLETGSNEQFFGPGTRLTVL.

A few counts support this clonotype. The CDR3 DNA reads TGCAGTGCTAGGACAGGGGAGGGAAATCAGCCCCAGCATTTT. It codes for CSARTGEGNQPQHF. The chain couples TRBV20-1 to TRBJ1-5; 8 bases are shared with TRBD1. CDR1 and CDR2 from the germline V gene are DFQATT and SNEGSKA (reference sequence). Losses at the gene ends were 3 bases for V and 4 bases for J; bases not matched to a gene: 5. The CDR3 loop spans 14 amino acids.

This clonotype was picked up many times. One end of the junction does not line up with germline, which may come from a read error. The rearrangement links TRBV12-3 or TRBV12-4 to TRBJ2-1, with 13 positions matching TRBD2. This CDR3 comprises 14 residues. CDR3 nucleotide sequence: TGTGCCAGCAGTTTACTCGGGACTAGCGGGAACATCGTCTTC. Translated, it gives CASSLLGTSGNIVF.

J is TRBJ2-4 and V is TRBV7-9; D gene uncertain. Germline CDR1 SEHNR, CDR2 FQNEAQ (reference sequence). V was clipped by 5 bases and J by 5 bases, with 10 bases between them. This CDR3 has 13 residues. The chain's CDR3 is CASSLAIENIQYF. The CDR3 region has the DNA TGTGCCAGCAGCCTGGCGATCGAAAACATTCAGTACTTC. Combining the CDR3 with reference TRBV7-9 and TRBJ2-4 gives the whole variable domain DTGVSQNPRHKITKRGQNVTFRCDPISEHNRLYWYRQTLGQGPEFLTYFQNEAQLEKSRLLSDRFSAERPKGSFSTLEIQRTEQGDSAMYLCASSLAIENIQYFGAGTRLSVL.

This chain uses TRBV6-2 or TRBV6-3 with TRBJ1-2; D is uncertain. The V and J ends lost 1 base and 10 bases respectively, with 16 bases between them. This CDR3 is built from 14 residues. CDR1 MNHEY and CDR2 SVGEGT come from the germline V gene. Here the CDR3 DNA reads TGTGCCAGCAGTTACTGGCAGGCGGGCAAGTACTACACCTTC. This sequence encodes CASSYWQAGKYYTF.

This clonotype has more than one count but fewer than ten. The CDR3 nucleotides are TGTGCCAGCAGGCTAGGGACCGGGGAGCTGTTTTTT. Its translation is CASRLGTGELFF. This chain links TRBV12-3 or TRBV12-4 with TRBJ2-2; the D is unclear. The CDR3 is 12 amino acids. V gave up 6 bases and J gave up 5 bases, with 7 bases separating them.

The chain has TRBV12-3 or TRBV12-4 and TRBJ2-5; 13 bases align to TRBD2. Germline trimming cut 3 bases from V and 4 bases from J; bases unmatched to any gene: 5. This CDR3 region has 16 residues. The CDR3: CASSFPTSGRPETQYF. The CDR3 nucleotides are TGTGCCAGCAGTTTCCCGACTAGCGGGAGGCCAGAGACCCAGTACTTC.

In DNA form, the CDR3 reads TGCAGCTTACTTGGCGGAGCCCAAGAGACCCAGTACTTC. It specifies CSLLGGAQETQYF. The chain carries TRBV20-1 and TRBJ2-5; D is undetermined. In germline, CDR1 is DFQATT, CDR2 SNEGSKA (reference sequence). The CDR3 length is 13 residues.

This clonotype was counted ten times or more. The chain is built from TRBV24-1 and TRBJ2-1; D is possibly TRBD2 (6 bases). Trimming stripped 2 bases from V and 15 bases from J, with 13 bases between. This CDR3 is 12 amino acids long. CDR1 is KGHDR and CDR2 is SFDVKD in the germline V gene. The CDR3 region is CATSDYSGTLFF. CDR3 DNA: TGTGCCACCAGTGATTATAGCGGCACGCTGTTCTTC.

The V gene is TRBV6-5, the J gene TRBJ2-7; D is unclear. There are 15 residues in the CDR3. V was clipped by 0 bases and J by 0 bases, with 9 bases between them. Germline-derived CDR1 and CDR2 are MNHEY and SVGAGI. This chain's CDR3 is CASSYSTDSSYEQYF. In DNA form, the CDR3 reads TGTGCCAGCAGTTACTCGACCGATAGCTCCTACGAGCAGTACTTC.

The V gene is TRBV5-1, the J gene TRBJ2-3; D is unresolved. The CDR3 loop spans 14 amino acids. The germline V and J ends were trimmed by 7 bases and 3 bases, with 15 bases remaining between them. CDR1 is SGHRS and CDR2 is YFSETQ in the germline V gene. The CDR3 sequence is CASLQAPWTDTQYF. The CDR3 nucleotides are TGCGCCAGCCTTCAGGCCCCTTGGACAGATACGCAGTATTTT.

This clonotype has just a few counts. CDR3 DNA sequence: TGCAGCGTTTCCGAGGGGGCTCAGTGGCAGCCCCAGCATTTT. Translation: CSVSEGAQWQPQHF. This chain uses TRBV29-1 with TRBJ1-5; 7 nucleotides align to TRBD1. The CDR3 has 14 amino acids. The trim removed 5 bases at V and 7 bases at J, leaving 11 bases unmatched. Germline V gene data show CDR1 as SQVTM and CDR2 as ANQGSEA.

This chain uses TRBV6-6 with TRBJ1-1; D might be TRBD1 (5 bases). This CDR3 comprises 13 residues. Germline V gives CDR1 MNHNY, CDR2 SVGAGI (reference sequence). CDR3 in amino acids: CAHGTAEHLGAFF. The CDR3 DNA follows: TGTGCGCACGGGACCGCCGAACACTTAGGAGCTTTCTTT.

This clonotype showed up just a few times. This chain links TRBV12-3 or TRBV12-4 with TRBJ2-1, with a tentative D call TRBD2 (5 bases). V lost 4 bases and J 3 bases, leaving 13 bases between the germline ends. The CDR3 loop spans 15 amino acids. CDR3 protein: CASSWGAPVYNEQFF. In nucleotides, the CDR3 is TGTGCCAGCAGTTGGGGAGCCCCCGTCTACAATGAGCAGTTCTTC.

V gene TRBV5-1 combines with J gene TRBJ2-7, with 7 bases aligning to TRBD1. The CDR3 runs to 14 residues. From germline, CDR1 is SGHRS and CDR2 YFSETQ. Unmatched junction bases numbered 4, after V lost 1 base and J lost 3 bases. CDR3 sequence: CASSLPGQFYEQYF. The CDR3 DNA reads TGCGCCAGCAGCTTGCCGGGACAGTTCTACGAGCAGTACTTC. Drawing the rest from reference TRBV5-1 and TRBJ2-7, the complete variable domain is KAGVTQTPRYLIKTRGQQVTLSCSPISGHRSVSWYQQTPGQGLQFLFEYFSETQRNKGNFPGRFSGRQFSNSRSEMNVSTLELGDSALYLCASSLPGQFYEQYFGPGTRLTVT.

Only one count was recorded for this clonotype. This sequence joins TRBV18 and TRBJ2-3; 10 nucleotides match TRBD1. This CDR3 is built from 16 residues. Germline V lookup: CDR1 KGHSH, CDR2 LQKENI. J lost 2 bases, V lost 3 bases, and 5 bases had no gene match. The CDR3, as DNA: TGTGCCAGCTCACCCCGGGACAGGGGCTTCACAGATACGCAGTATTTT. Its translation: CASSPRDRGFTDTQYF.

The rearrangement uses TRBV19 and TRBJ2-5; the match to TRBD1 covers 12 bases. Unmatched junction bases numbered 6, after V lost 7 bases and J lost 6 bases. This CDR3 is built from 14 residues. From germline, CDR1 is LNHDA and CDR2 SQIVND (reference sequence). CDR3 sequence reads: CASTPGQGAKTQYF. DNA of the CDR3: TGTGCCAGTACCCCGGGACAGGGGGCGAAGACCCAGTACTTC.

The rearrangement uses TRBV20-1 and TRBJ2-1; TRBD2 agrees at 14 bases. The CDR3 extends over 16 amino acids. Germline trimming cut 1 base from V and 7 bases from J; bases unmatched to any gene: 6. Germline V gene sequence: CDR1 DFQATT, CDR2 SNEGSKA (reference sequence). CDR3 nucleotide sequence: TGCAGTGCTAGAGTCGCGACTAGCGGGAGGGGGAATGAGCAGTTCTTC. It codes for CSARVATSGRGNEQFF.

The chain employs TRBV28 and TRBJ1-2; no definite D call. Germline lookup yields CDR1 MDHEN and CDR2 SYDVKM. Trimming stripped 3 bases from V and 8 bases from J, with 13 bases between. This CDR3 is built from 13 residues. CDR3 amino acids: CASSFRAANGYTF. The CDR3 DNA follows: TGTGCCAGCAGTTTCCGGGCCGCGAACGGCTACACCTTC.

The chain joins TRBV18 to TRBJ2-7; D perhaps matches TRBD2 (5 bases). Between the trimmed V and J ends, which lost 2 bases and 9 bases, there was a span of 11 bases. The CDR3 consists of 12 residues. CDR1 is KGHSH, CDR2 LQKENI, per germline. In DNA form, the CDR3 reads TGTGCCAGCTCACCAGAGAAAGCGGTGCAGTACTTC. Its protein is CASSPEKAVQYF.

The chain's CDR3 is CASNTGTSGHEQYF. The CDR3, as DNA: TGCGCCAGCAATACCGGGACTAGCGGACACGAGCAGTACTTC. The V gene is TRBV5-1, the J gene TRBJ2-7; 11 bases are shared with TRBD2. Germline CDR1 is SGHRS and CDR2 is YFSETQ. The J segment lost 5 bases and the V segment lost 6 bases, leaving 7 bases of the junction unmatched. This CDR3 region has 14 residues.

The rearrangement joins TRBV6-2 or TRBV6-3 to TRBJ2-3, with D unclear. Trimming removed 0 bases from V and 6 bases from J, with 10 bases in between. The CDR3 loop spans 14 amino acids. The germline gives CDR1 MNHEY, CDR2 SVGEGT. CDR3 bases: TGTGCCAGCAGTTACTCGAACTCCGACGATACGCAGTATTTT. It specifies CASSYSNSDDTQYF.

The chain employs TRBV30 and TRBJ2-2, with D possibly TRBD1 on 5 matching bases. Trimming cost V 3 bases and J 7 bases, with 24 bases left between them. This CDR3 is 17 amino acids long. Germline CDR1 is GTSNPN and CDR2 is SVGIG (reference sequence). CDR3 nucleotides: TGTGCCTGGAGACCAGGGCGGTCGGACAAAGGCGACGGGGAGCTGTTTTTT. As protein: CAWRPGRSDKGDGELFF.

The rearrangement joins TRBV25-1 to TRBJ2-7; D may match TRBD1 or TRBD2 (5 bases each). This CDR3 is built from 13 residues. Trimming stripped 8 bases from V and 2 bases from J, with 13 bases between. CDR1 and CDR2 from the germline V gene are MGHDK and SYGVNS. In nucleotides, the CDR3 is TGTGCCAGCGTAAGGTGGGGGACCTACGAGCAGTACTTC. Translating it yields CASVRWGTYEQYF.